This T cell receptor beta chain appears in the sequencing data of a study of T cell changes during pregnancy in multiple sclerosis. The germline CDR1 and CDR2 sequences are SQVTM and ANQGSEA. CDR3 size: 20 residues. Unmatched junction bases numbered 19, after V lost 2 bases and J lost 1 base. The table came from immunoSEQ multiplex PCR; TCRdb's copy has only in-frame clones and leaves some out. Found here are some 54,000 clones, roughly 93% of them singletons; the top ten hold less than 2%. The TCR originated in a female donor with multiple sclerosis, enrolled in a pregnancy study. The genes are TRBV29-1 and TRBJ2-1, with 8 bases fitting TRBD2. Sequenced here: peripheral blood, sampled after pregnancy. This CDR3 is CSVEPFGGDGFGGSYNEQFF. The CDR3 DNA sequence: TGCAGCGTTGAACCATTCGGGGGGGACGGTTTCGGGGGATCCTACAATGAGCAGTTCTTC.